This TCR beta chain was sequenced in a study of CD8 T cells in Susac syndrome. For the study at large: Patients with Susac syndrome were therapy-naive, taking corticosteroids, with some also receiving intravenous immunoglobulin, or taking intravenous immunoglobulin alone at the time their blood was drawn.

With random hexamers, reverse transcription was performed on roughly 0.5 to 1 ug of RNA. TCRdb used MiXCR to reprocess the immunoSEQ multiplex PCR reads, holding one entry per CDR3 protein. The data contain tens of thousands of distinct CDR3 sequences, roughly 96% of them singletons. Germline CDR1 LNHDA, CDR2 SQIVND (reference sequence). The CDR3 length is 15 residues. Trimming pared 3 bases from V and 4 bases from J, leaving 15 bases between. In blood CD8+ and CD4+ T cells, TCR beta underwent sequencing. Negative isolation yielded the CD8+ and CD4+ T cells, while FACS enriched the TEMRA cells. Study findings and constraints: TCR sequencing and HLA analysis covered a relatively small number of individuals.

A note on this clonotype: What it binds is not known.

The chain employs TRBV19 and TRBJ1-2, with D possibly matching TRBD1 (5 bases). The source is a human donor with Susac syndrome. Sequences were obtained from CD8+ T cells from PBMCs. CDR3 sequence: CASSIPGLRSYGYTF. CDR3 nucleotide sequence: TGTGCCAGTAGTATTCCGGGACTCCGCTCCTATGGCTACACCTTC.